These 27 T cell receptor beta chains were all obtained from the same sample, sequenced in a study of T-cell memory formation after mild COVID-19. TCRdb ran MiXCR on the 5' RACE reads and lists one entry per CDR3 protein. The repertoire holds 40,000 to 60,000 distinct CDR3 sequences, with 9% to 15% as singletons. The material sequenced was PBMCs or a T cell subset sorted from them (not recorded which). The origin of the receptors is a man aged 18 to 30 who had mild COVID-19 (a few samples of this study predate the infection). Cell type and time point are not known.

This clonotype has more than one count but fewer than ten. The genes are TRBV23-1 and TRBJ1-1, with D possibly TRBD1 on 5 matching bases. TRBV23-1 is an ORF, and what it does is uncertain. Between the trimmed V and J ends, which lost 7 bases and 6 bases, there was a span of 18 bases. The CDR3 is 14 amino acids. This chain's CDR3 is CASTMYGGWPEAFF. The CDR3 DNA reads TGCGCCAGCACCATGTACGGGGGATGGCCTGAAGCTTTCTTT.

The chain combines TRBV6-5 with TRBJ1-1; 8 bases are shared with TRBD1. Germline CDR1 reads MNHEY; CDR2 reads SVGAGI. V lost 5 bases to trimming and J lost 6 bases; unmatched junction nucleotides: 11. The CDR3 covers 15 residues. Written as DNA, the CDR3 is TGTGCCAGCAGTAGGACAGGGACCTCTCGGGCTGAAGCTTTCTTT. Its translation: CASSRTGTSRAEAFF.

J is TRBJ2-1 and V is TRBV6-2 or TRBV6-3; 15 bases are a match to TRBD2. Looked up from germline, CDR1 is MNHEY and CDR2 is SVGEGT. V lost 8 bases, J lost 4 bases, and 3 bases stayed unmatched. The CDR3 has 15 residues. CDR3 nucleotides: TGTGCCAGCGCTGGGACTAGCGGGGGGTACAATGAGCAGTTCTTC. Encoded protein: CASAGTSGGYNEQFF.

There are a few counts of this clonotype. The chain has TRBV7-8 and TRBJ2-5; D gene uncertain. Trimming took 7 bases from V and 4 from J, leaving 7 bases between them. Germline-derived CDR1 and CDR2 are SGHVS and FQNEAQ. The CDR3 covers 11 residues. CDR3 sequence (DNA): TGTGCCAGCACCATCGGAGAGACCCAGTACTTC. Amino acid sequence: CASTIGETQYF.

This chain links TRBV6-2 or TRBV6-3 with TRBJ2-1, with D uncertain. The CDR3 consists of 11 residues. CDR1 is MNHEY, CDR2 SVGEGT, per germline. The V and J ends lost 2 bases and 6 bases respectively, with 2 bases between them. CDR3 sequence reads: CASSYTNEQFF. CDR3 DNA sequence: TGTGCCAGCAGTTACACCAATGAGCAGTTCTTC.

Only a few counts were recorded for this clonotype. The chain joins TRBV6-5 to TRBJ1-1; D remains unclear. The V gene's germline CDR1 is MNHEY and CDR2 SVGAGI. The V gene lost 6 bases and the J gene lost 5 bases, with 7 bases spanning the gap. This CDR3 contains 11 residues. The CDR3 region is CASRSRTEAFF. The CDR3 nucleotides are TGTGCCAGCAGGTCGAGGACTGAAGCTTTCTTT.

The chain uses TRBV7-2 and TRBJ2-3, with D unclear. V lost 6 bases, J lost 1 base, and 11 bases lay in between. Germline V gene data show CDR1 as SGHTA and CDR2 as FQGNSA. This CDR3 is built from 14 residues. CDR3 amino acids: CASRRLAGTDTQYF. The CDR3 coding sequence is TGTGCCAGCAGACGGCTTGCAGGCACAGATACGCAGTATTTT. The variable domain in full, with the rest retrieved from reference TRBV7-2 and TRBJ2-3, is GAGVSQSPSNKVTEKGKDVELRCDPISGHTALYWYRQSLGQGLEFLIYFQGNSAPDKSGLPSDRFSAERTGGSVSTLTIQRTQQEDSAVYLCASRRLAGTDTQYFGPGTRLTVL.

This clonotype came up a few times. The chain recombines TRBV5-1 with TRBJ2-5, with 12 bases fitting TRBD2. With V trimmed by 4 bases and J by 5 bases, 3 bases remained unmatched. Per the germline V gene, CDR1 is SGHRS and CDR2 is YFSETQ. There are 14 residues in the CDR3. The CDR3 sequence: CASSRTSGGETQYF. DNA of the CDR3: TGCGCCAGCAGCCGAACTAGCGGGGGGGAGACCCAGTACTTC. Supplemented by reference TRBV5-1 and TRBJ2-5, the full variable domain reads KAGVTQTPRYLIKTRGQQVTLSCSPISGHRSVSWYQQTPGQGLQFLFEYFSETQRNKGNFPGRFSGRQFSNSRSEMNVSTLELGDSALYLCASSRTSGGETQYFGPGTRLLVL.

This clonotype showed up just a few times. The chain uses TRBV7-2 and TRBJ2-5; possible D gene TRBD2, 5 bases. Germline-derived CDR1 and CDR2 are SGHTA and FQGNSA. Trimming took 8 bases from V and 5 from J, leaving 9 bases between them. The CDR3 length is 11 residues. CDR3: CASAQRETQYF. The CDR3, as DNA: TGTGCCAGCGCCCAGCGGGAGACCCAGTACTTC.

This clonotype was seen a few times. In DNA, the CDR3 is TGCGCCAGCAGCCTAATTGACTCGTCCTACGAGCAGTACTTC. Encoded protein: CASSLIDSSYEQYF. J is TRBJ2-7 and V is TRBV4-1; D gene ambiguous. CDR1 and CDR2 (germline): MGHRA, YSYEKL. V lost 4 bases and J 1 base, leaving 11 bases between the germline ends. CDR3 size: 14 residues.

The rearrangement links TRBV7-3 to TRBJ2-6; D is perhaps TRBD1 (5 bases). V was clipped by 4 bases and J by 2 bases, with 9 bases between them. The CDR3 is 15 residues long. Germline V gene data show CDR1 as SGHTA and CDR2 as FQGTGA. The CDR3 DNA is TGTGCCAGCAGCTCTGGACATGCTGGGGCCAACGTCCTGACTTTC. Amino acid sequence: CASSSGHAGANVLTF.

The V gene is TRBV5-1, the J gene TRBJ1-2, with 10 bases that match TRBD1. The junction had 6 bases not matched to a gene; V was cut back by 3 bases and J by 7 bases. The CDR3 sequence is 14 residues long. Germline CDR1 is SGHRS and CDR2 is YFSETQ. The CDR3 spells CASSSWGTGVGYTF. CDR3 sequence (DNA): TGCGCCAGCAGCTCCTGGGGGACAGGGGTTGGCTACACCTTC.

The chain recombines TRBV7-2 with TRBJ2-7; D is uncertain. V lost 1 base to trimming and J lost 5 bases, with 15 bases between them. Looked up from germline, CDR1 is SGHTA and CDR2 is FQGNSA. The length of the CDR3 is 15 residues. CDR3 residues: CASSLGAYVIDEQYF. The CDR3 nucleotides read TGTGCCAGCAGCTTAGGCGCGTACGTAATCGACGAGCAGTACTTC.

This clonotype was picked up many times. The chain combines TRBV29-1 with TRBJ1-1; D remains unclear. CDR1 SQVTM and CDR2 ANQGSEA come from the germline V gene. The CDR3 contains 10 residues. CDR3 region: CMVTNTEAFF. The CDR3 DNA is TGCATGGTTACGAACACTGAAGCTTTCTTT.

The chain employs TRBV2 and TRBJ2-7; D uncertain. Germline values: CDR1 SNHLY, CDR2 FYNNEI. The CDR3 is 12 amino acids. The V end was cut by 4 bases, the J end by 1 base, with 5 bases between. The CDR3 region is CASSGLSYEQYV. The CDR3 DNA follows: TGTGCCAGCAGTGGGCTATCCTACGAGCAGTACGTC.

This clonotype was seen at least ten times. The CDR3 loop reads CASRTSTGVSNQPQHF. In DNA form, the CDR3 reads TGTGCCAGCAGAACTTCGACTGGGGTTAGCAATCAGCCCCAGCATTTT. The chain joins TRBV12-3 or TRBV12-4 to TRBJ1-5; D unclear. V dropped 6 bases and J dropped 0 bases, with 15 bases sitting between them. This CDR3 has 16 residues.

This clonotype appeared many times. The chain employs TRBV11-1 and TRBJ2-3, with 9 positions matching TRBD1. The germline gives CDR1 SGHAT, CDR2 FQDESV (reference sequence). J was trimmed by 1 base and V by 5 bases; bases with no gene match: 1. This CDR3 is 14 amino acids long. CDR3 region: CASSRDRGTDTQYF. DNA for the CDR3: TGTGCCAGCAGCCGGGACAGGGGCACAGATACGCAGTATTTT.

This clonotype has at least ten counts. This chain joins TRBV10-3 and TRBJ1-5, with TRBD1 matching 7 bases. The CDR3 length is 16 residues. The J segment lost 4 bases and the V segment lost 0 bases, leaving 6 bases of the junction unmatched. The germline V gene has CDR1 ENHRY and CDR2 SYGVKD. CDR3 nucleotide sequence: TGTGCCATCAGTGAGTCCGGAGACAGGGTAAATCAGCCCCAGCATTTT. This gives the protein CAISESGDRVNQPQHF.

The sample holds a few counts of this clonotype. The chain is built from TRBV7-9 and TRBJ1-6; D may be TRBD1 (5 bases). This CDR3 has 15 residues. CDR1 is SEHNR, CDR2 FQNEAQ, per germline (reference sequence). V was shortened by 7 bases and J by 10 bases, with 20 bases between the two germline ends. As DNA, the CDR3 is TGTGCCAGCACGCTAGAGGGACCCAGGGACTCACCCCTCCACTTT. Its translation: CASTLEGPRDSPLHF.

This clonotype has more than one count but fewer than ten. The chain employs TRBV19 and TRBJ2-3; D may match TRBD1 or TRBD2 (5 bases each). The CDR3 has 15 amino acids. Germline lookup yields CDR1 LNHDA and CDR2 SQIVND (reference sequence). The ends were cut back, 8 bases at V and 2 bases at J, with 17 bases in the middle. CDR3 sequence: CASDDRGADTDTQYF. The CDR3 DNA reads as TGTGCCAGTGACGACCGAGGGGCCGACACAGATACGCAGTATTTT.

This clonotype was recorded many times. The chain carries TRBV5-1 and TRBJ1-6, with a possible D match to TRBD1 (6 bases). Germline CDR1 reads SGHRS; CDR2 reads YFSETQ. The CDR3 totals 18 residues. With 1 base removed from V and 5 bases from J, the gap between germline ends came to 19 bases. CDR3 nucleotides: TGCGCCAGCAGCTTGAGGGGGACGACCCGGACTGATAATTCACCCCTCCACTTT. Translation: CASSLRGTTRTDNSPLHF.

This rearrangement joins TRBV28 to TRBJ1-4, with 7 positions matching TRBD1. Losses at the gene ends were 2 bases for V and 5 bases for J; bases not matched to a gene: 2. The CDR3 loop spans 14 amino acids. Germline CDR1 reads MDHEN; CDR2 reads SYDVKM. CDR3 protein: CASSLPQGNEKLFF. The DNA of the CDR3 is TGTGCCAGCAGTTTACCACAGGGGAATGAAAAACTGTTTTTT.

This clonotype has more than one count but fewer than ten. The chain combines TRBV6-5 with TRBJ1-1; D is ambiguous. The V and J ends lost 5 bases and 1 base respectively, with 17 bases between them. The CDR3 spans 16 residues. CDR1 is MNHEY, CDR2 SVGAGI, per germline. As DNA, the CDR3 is TGTGCCAGCAGTGCGAGCCTTCTGGTTGCGAACACTGAAGCTTTCTTT. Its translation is CASSASLLVANTEAFF.

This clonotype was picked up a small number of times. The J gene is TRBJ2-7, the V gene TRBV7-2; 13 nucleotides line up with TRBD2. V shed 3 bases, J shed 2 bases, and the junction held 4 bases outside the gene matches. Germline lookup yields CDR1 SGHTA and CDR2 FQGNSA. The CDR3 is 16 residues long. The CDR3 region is CASSFLLAGGAYEQYF. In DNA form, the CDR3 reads TGTGCCAGCAGCTTTTTACTAGCGGGGGGGGCCTACGAGCAGTACTTC.

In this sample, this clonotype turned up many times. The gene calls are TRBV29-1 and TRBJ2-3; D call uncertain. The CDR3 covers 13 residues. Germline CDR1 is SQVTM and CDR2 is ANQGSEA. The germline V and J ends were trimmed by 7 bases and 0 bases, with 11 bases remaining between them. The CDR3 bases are TGCAGCGGGGGTGGGGTGAGCACAGATACGCAGTATTTT. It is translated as CSGGGVSTDTQYF.

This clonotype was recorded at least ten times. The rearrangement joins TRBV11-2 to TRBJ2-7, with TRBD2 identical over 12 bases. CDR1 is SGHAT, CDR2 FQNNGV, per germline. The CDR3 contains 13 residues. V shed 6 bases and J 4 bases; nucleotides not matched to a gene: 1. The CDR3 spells CASRGTSGYEQYV. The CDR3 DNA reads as TGTGCCAGCAGGGGGACTAGCGGGTACGAGCAGTACGTC.

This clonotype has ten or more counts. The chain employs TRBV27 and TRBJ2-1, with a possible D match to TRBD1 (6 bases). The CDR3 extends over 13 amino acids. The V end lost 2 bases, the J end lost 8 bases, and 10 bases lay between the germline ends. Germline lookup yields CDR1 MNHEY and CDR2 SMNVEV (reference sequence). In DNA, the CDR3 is TGTGCCAGCAGTTTACAGGGGTGGGATGAGCAGTTCTTC. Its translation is CASSLQGWDEQFF.